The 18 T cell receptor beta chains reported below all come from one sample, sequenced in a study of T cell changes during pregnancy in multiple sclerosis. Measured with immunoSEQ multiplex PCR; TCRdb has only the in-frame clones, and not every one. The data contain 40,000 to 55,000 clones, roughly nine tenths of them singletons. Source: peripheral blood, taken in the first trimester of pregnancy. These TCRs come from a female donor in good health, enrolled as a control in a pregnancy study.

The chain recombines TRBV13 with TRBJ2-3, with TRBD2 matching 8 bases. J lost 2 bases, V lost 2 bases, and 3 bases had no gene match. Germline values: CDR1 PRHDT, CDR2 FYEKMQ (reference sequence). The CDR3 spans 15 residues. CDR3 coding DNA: TGTGCCAGCAGCTTACGCGGGGGGCCCACAGATACGCAGTATTTT. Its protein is CASSLRGGPTDTQYF.

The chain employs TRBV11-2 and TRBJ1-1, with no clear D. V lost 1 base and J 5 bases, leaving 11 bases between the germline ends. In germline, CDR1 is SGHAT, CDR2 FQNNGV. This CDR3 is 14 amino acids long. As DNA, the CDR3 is TGTGCCAGCAGCTTAGCAAGTGGGAGTACTGAAGCTTTCTTT. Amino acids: CASSLASGSTEAFF. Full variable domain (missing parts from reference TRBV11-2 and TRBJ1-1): EAGVAQSPRYKIIEKRQSVAFWCNPISGHATLYWYQQILGQGPKLLIQFQNNGVVDDSQLPKDRFSAERLKGVDSTLKIQPAKLEDSAVYLCASSLASGSTEAFFGQGTRLTVV.

CDR3 in amino acids: CASSQDREQSTQYF. CDR3 DNA sequence: TGCGCCAGCAGCCAAGATCGGGAACAGTCCACGCAGTATTTT. The chain uses TRBV4-3 and TRBJ2-3; tentative D call: TRBD2 (5 bases). The ends were cut back, 0 bases at V and 9 bases at J, with 13 bases in the middle. The CDR3 has 14 residues. CDR1 LGHNA and CDR2 YSLEER come from the germline V gene.

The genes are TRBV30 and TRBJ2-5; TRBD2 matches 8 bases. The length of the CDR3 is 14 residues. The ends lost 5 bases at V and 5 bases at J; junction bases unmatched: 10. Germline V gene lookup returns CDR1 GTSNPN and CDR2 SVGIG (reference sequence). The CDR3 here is CAWGGGWTTETQYF. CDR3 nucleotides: TGTGCCTGGGGCGGGGGGTGGACGACGGAGACCCAGTACTTC.

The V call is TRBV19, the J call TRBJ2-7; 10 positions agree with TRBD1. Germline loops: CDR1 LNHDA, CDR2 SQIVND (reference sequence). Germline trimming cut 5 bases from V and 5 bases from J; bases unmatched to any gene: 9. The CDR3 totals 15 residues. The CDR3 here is CASSSPGQGIHEQYF. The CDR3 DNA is TGTGCCAGTAGTTCCCCGGGACAGGGGATCCACGAGCAGTACTTC. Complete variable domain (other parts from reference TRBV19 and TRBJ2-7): DGGITQSPKYLFRKEGQNVTLSCEQNLNHDAMYWYRQDPGQGLRLIYYSQIVNDFQKGDIAEGYSVSREKKESFPLTVTSAQKNPTAFYLCASSSPGQGIHEQYFGPGTRLTVT.

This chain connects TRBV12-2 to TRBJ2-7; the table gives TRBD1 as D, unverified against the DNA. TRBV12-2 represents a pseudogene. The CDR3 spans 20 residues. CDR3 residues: CASRLAIHHSGTSPTYEQYF. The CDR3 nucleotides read TGTGCAAGTCGCTTAGCTATACACCATTCCGGGACATCTCCTACCTACGAGCAGTACTTC.

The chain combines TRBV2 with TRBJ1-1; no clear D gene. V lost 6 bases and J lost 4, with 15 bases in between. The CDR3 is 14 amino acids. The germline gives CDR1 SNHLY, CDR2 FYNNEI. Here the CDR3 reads CASRGGAGVTEAFF. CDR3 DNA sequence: TGTGCCAGCAGAGGAGGCGCGGGAGTCACTGAAGCTTTCTTT.

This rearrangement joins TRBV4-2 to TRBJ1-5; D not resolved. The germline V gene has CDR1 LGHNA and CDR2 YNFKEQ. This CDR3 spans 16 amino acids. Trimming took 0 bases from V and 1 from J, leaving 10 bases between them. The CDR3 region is CASSQDQVVSNQPQHF. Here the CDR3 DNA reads TGTGCCAGCAGCCAAGATCAGGTGGTAAGCAATCAGCCCCAGCATTTT.

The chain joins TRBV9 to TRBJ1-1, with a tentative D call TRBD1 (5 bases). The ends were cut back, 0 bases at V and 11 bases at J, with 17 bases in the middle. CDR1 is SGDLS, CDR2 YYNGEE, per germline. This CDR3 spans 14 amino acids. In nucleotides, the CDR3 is TGTGCCAGCAGCGTAGCGGGGGAGGGCAGAGTGGCTTTCTTT. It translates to CASSVAGEGRVAFF.

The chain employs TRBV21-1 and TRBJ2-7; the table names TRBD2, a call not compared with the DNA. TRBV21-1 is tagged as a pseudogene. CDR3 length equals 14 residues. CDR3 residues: CASSNPSGPYEQYF. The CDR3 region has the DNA TGTGCCAGCAGCAACCCTAGCGGTCCGTACGAGCAGTACTTC.

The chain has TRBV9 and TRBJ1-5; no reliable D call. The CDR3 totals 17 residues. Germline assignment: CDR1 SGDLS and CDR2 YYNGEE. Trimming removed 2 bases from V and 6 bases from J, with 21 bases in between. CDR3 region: CASSVLAHSASGQPQHF. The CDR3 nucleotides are TGTGCCAGCAGCGTCCTGGCCCATAGTGCGTCGGGTCAGCCCCAGCATTTT.

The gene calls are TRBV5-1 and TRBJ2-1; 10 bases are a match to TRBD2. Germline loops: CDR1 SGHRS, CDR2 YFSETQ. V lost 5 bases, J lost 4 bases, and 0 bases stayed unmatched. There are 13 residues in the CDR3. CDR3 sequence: CASSSGGYNEQFF. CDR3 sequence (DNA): TGCGCCAGCAGTAGCGGGGGGTACAATGAGCAGTTCTTC.

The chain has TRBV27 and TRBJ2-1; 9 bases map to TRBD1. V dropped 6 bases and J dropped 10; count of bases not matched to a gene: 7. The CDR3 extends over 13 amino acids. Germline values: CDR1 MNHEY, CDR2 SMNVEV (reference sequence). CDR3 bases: TGTGCCAGCAGCCGATCGACAGGGGGAGAGCAGTTCTTC. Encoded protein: CASSRSTGGEQFF.

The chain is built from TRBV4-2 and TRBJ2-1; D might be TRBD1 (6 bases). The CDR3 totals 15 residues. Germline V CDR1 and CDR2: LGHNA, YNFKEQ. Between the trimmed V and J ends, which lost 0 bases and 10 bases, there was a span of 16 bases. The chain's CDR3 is CASSQDGVGDREQFF. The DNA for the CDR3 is TGTGCCAGCAGCCAAGATGGAGTTGGAGACAGGGAGCAGTTCTTC.

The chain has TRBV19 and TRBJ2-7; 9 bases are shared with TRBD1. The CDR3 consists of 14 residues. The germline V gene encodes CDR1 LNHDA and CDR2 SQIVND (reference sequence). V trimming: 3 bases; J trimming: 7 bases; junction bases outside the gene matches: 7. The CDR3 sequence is CASSITGGRWEQYF. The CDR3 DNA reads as TGTGCCAGTAGTATCACAGGGGGCAGGTGGGAGCAGTACTTC.

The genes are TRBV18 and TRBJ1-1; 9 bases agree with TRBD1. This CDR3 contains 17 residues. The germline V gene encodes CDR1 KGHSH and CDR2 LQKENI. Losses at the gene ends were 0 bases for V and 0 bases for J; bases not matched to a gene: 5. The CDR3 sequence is CASSPPTGGTMNTEAFF. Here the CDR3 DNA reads TGTGCCAGCTCACCACCGACAGGGGGTACCATGAACACTGAAGCTTTCTTT.

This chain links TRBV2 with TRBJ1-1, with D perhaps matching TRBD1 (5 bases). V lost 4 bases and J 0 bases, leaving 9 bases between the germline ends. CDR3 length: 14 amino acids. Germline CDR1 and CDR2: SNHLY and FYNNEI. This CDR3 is CASSVGGLNTEAFF. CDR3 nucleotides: TGTGCCAGCAGTGTGGGGGGTCTGAACACTGAAGCTTTCTTT. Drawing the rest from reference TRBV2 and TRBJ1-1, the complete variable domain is EPEVTQTPSHQVTQMGQEVILRCVPISNHLYFYWYRQILGQKVEFLVSFYNNEISEKSEIFDDQFSVERPDGSNFTLKIRSTKLEDSAMYFCASSVGGLNTEAFFGQGTRLTVV.

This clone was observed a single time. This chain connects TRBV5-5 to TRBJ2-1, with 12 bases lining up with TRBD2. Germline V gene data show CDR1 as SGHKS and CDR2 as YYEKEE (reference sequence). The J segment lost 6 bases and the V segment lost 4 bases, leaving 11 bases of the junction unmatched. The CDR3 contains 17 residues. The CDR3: CASSLRLAGVSPNEQFF. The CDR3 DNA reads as TGTGCCAGCAGCCTAAGACTAGCGGGAGTGTCTCCCAATGAGCAGTTCTTC.